A single sample is the source of the 24 T cell receptor beta chains below, sequenced in a study of blood T cell repertoires in COVID-19. Some clones are missing from TCRdb's copy, which holds only in-frame ones; the method was immunoSEQ multiplex PCR. Among nearly 250,000 clones listed, about 82% were seen once. The sample taken for sequencing was PBMCs or T cells enriched from blood (not recorded which). The receptors were sampled from a woman aged 45-65 years with acute COVID-19.

CDR3 residues: CASSSQGRRGTDTQYF. CDR3 sequence (DNA): TGCGCCAGCAGCTCCCAGGGCAGGAGGGGCACAGATACGCAGTATTTT. The V gene is TRBV5-1, the J gene TRBJ2-3, with D maybe TRBD2 (6 bases). The germline CDR1 and CDR2 sequences are SGHRS and YFSETQ. The V and J ends lost 3 bases and 1 base respectively, with 15 bases between them. This CDR3 comprises 16 residues.

This clone was seen a few times. The rearrangement joins TRBV2 to TRBJ2-1; 8 bases agree with TRBD1. V shed 4 bases, J shed 6 bases, and the junction held 8 bases outside the gene matches. CDR3 length equals 15 residues. Germline V gene lookup returns CDR1 SNHLY and CDR2 FYNNEI. The CDR3 protein is CASSASRTGPNEQFF. The CDR3 nucleotides read TGTGCCAGCAGTGCCTCTCGGACAGGGCCCAATGAGCAGTTCTTC.

This clone has a handful of counts. The J gene is TRBJ2-2, the V gene TRBV6-4; perhaps TRBD1 as D (5 bases). This CDR3 is built from 15 residues. CDR1 and CDR2 (germline): MRHNA, SNTAGT. Trimming removed 3 bases from V and 3 bases from J, with 11 bases in between. CDR3: CASSEGQGHTGELFF. CDR3 DNA: TGTGCCAGCAGTGAAGGGCAGGGCCACACCGGGGAGCTGTTTTTT.

This chain connects TRBV6-5 to TRBJ1-5; 7 bases line up with TRBD1. Germline V CDR1 and CDR2: MNHEY, SVGAGI. The trim removed 6 bases at V and 6 bases at J, leaving 8 bases unmatched. The length of the CDR3 is 14 residues. CDR3 DNA: TGTGCCAGCAGAGATACAGGGGCCCTTCAGCCCCAGCATTTT. Translated, it gives CASRDTGALQPQHF.

This clone was seen only once. The chain is built from TRBV5-6 and TRBJ1-1; D gene uncertain. Trimming left V 1 base short and J 3 bases short, with 4 bases between. The germline V gene has CDR1 SGHDT and CDR2 YYEEEE. The CDR3 spans 12 residues. The CDR3 DNA is TGTGCCAGCAGCTTGACGGACACTGAAGCTTTCTTT. Residues: CASSLTDTEAFF.

The chain joins TRBV7-9 to TRBJ2-5; TRBD2 aligns across 9 bases. CDR3 length equals 14 residues. Germline V gene data show CDR1 as SEHNR and CDR2 as FQNEAQ (reference sequence). With 8 bases clipped from V and 5 bases from J, the junction kept 9 bases outside the gene matches. CDR3 sequence (DNA): TGTGCCAGCCAGGCGGGGGGGCGGCGGGAGACCCAGTACTTC. This encodes CASQAGGRRETQYF. Variable domain in full (rest from reference TRBV7-9 and TRBJ2-5): DTGVSQNPRHKITKRGQNVTFRCDPISEHNRLYWYRQTLGQGPEFLTYFQNEAQLEKSRLLSDRFSAERPKGSFSTLEIQRTEQGDSAMYLCASQAGGRRETQYFGPGTRLLVL.

The chain uses TRBV7-9 and TRBJ1-2; D unclear. From germline, CDR1 is SEHNR and CDR2 FQNEAQ (reference sequence). V lost 5 bases and J lost 8, with 9 bases in between. The CDR3 consists of 11 residues. The CDR3 spells CASSRKAGYTF. The CDR3 DNA reads TGTGCCAGCAGCCGCAAAGCGGGCTACACCTTC.

This chain links TRBV30 with TRBJ1-6, with TRBD1 matching over 8 bases. CDR1 and CDR2 (germline): GTSNPN, SVGIG (reference sequence). V shed 8 bases, J shed 6 bases, and the junction held 3 bases outside the gene matches. This CDR3 comprises 12 residues. The CDR3 loop is CAGDRGNSPLHF. In nucleotides, the CDR3 is TGTGCCGGAGACAGGGGTAATTCACCCCTCCACTTT. The complete variable domain, with remaining parts taken from reference TRBV30 and TRBJ1-6, reads SQTIHQWPATLVQPVGSPLSLECTVEGTSNPNLYWYRQAAGRGLQLLFYSVGIGQISSEVPQNLSASRPQDRQFILSSKKLLLSDSGFYLCAGDRGNSPLHFGNGTRLTVT.

This rearrangement joins TRBV7-9 to TRBJ2-1, with D perhaps TRBD1 (5 bases). This CDR3 is 14 amino acids long. Germline lookup yields CDR1 SEHNR and CDR2 FQNEAQ (reference sequence). Trimming left V 3 bases short and J 5 bases short, with 11 bases between. In DNA form, the CDR3 reads TGTGCCAGCAGCTTGATGGGGCAAAACAATGAGCAGTTCTTC. Translated: CASSLMGQNNEQFF. Together with reference TRBV7-9 and TRBJ2-1, the CDR3 gives the full variable domain: DTGVSQNPRHKITKRGQNVTFRCDPISEHNRLYWYRQTLGQGPEFLTYFQNEAQLEKSRLLSDRFSAERPKGSFSTLEIQRTEQGDSAMYLCASSLMGQNNEQFFGPGTRLTVL.

The chain has TRBV9 and TRBJ1-6, with TRBD1 matching over 12 bases. V lost 1 base, J lost 10 bases, and 6 bases stayed unmatched. The germline V gene has CDR1 SGDLS and CDR2 YYNGEE. The CDR3 length is 16 residues. The CDR3 spells CASSVSGQGAMSPLHF. The CDR3 nucleotides read TGTGCCAGCAGCGTATCGGGACAGGGGGCGATGTCACCCCTCCACTTT.

The V and J genes are TRBV18 and TRBJ1-2; D uncertain. Germline V lookup: CDR1 KGHSH, CDR2 LQKENI. V was shortened by 3 bases and J by 6 bases, with 8 bases between the two germline ends. The CDR3 consists of 12 residues. The CDR3 bases are TGTGCCAGCTCACCGTTCGGGGATGGCTACACCTTC. Amino acid sequence: CASSPFGDGYTF.

The chain carries TRBV7-9 and TRBJ1-1, with a tentative D call TRBD1 (6 bases). CDR1 and CDR2 (germline): SEHNR, FQNEAQ (reference sequence). The V and J ends lost 5 bases and 2 bases respectively, with 15 bases between them. The CDR3 length is 15 residues. The CDR3 DNA reads TGTGCCAGCAGCCCCCCCAAGGGGACAAACACTGAAGCTTTCTTT. Translating it yields CASSPPKGTNTEAFF.

This chain connects TRBV6-2 or TRBV6-3 to TRBJ1-4; 8 bases line up with TRBD1. CDR3 length: 15 residues. The V gene end was trimmed by 6 bases and the J gene end by 5 bases; junction bases not matched to a gene: 8. CDR1 MNHEY and CDR2 SVGEGT come from the germline V gene. In DNA form, the CDR3 reads TGTGCCAGCAGCCGAGTGGACAGGGCAAATGAAAAACTGTTTTTT. Translated, it gives CASSRVDRANEKLFF.

The chain combines TRBV7-8 with TRBJ1-6; D is possibly TRBD1 (6 bases). V dropped 1 base and J dropped 10 bases, with 11 bases sitting between them. CDR1 and CDR2 (germline): SGHVS, FQNEAQ. The CDR3 spans 14 residues. For the CDR3, the DNA is TGTGCCAGCAGCTTAGATAGGGGGTTGTCACCCCTCCACTTT. Its protein is CASSLDRGLSPLHF.

The V and J genes are TRBV27 and TRBJ2-7, with TRBD2 matching 14 bases. The CDR3 has 16 amino acids. The germline V gene encodes CDR1 MNHEY and CDR2 SMNVEV (reference sequence). Trimming cost V 2 bases and J 3 bases; bases outside gene matches: 3. CDR3 sequence (DNA): TGTGCCAGCAGTTTACGTGGACTAGCGGGGGGCTACGAGCAGTACTTC. As protein: CASSLRGLAGGYEQYF.

The chain recombines TRBV13 with TRBJ2-5, with D perhaps TRBD1 (5 bases). This CDR3 has 14 residues. The germline V and J ends were trimmed by 3 bases and 5 bases, with 13 bases remaining between them. Germline loops: CDR1 PRHDT, CDR2 FYEKMQ (reference sequence). The CDR3 reads CASSLGWGEETQYF. DNA for the CDR3: TGTGCCAGCAGCTTGGGTTGGGGCGAGGAGACCCAGTACTTC.

The chain combines TRBV4-1 with TRBJ1-4, with 7 positions matching TRBD1. V was clipped by 0 bases and J by 8 bases; unmatched bases: 6. This CDR3 has 15 residues. Germline V lookup: CDR1 MGHRA, CDR2 YSYEKL. In DNA form, the CDR3 reads TGCGCCAGCAGCCAAGACGGAACAGGGGAAGAAAAACTGTTTTTT. It translates to CASSQDGTGEEKLFF.

In this sample, this clone turned up a few times. J is TRBJ1-1 and V is TRBV5-1, with TRBD1 as a possible D gene (5 bases). Germline V gene lookup returns CDR1 SGHRS and CDR2 YFSETQ. The length of the CDR3 is 15 residues. V was pared by 3 bases and J by 7 bases, with 19 bases between. In DNA, the CDR3 is TGCGCCAGCAGCTGGGGCGGGAATCGAAGGGATGAAGCTTTCTTT. This gives the protein CASSWGGNRRDEAFF.

The rearrangement uses TRBV6-5 and TRBJ2-7; 7 bases fit TRBD1. This CDR3 is 14 amino acids long. V lost 4 bases to trimming and J lost 0 bases; unmatched junction nucleotides: 3. CDR1 is MNHEY, CDR2 SVGAGI, per germline. The CDR3 is CASSLDRSSYEQYF. The CDR3 region has the DNA TGTGCCAGCAGTTTGGACAGGAGCTCCTACGAGCAGTACTTC.

The V and J genes are TRBV5-1 and TRBJ2-7; maybe TRBD1 (5 bases). The CDR3 runs 13 residues. V lost 5 bases and J lost 3, with 12 bases in between. Germline CDR1 is SGHRS and CDR2 is YFSETQ. CDR3 bases: TGCGCCAGCAGGGCGCAGGGTCTCTACGAGCAGTACTTC. Translated, it gives CASRAQGLYEQYF.

Only a few counts were recorded for this clone. The V call is TRBV10-3, the J call TRBJ2-3, with 10 positions matching TRBD2. Germline loops: CDR1 ENHRY, CDR2 SYGVKD. The CDR3 consists of 16 residues. V lost 5 bases, J lost 1 base, and 6 bases stayed unmatched. Here the CDR3 reads CAISKSGTSGTDTQYF. The CDR3, as DNA: TGTGCCATCAGTAAATCCGGGACTAGCGGCACAGATACGCAGTATTTT.

The chain employs TRBV7-2 and TRBJ2-5, with D hard to call. The V gene's germline CDR1 is SGHTA and CDR2 FQGNSA. The CDR3 loop spans 15 amino acids. V gave up 0 bases and J gave up 7 bases, with 15 bases separating them. In DNA, the CDR3 is TGTGCCAGCAGCTTAGCGCCGGAGCCATGGAGGACCCAGTACTTC. As protein: CASSLAPEPWRTQYF.

This sequence joins TRBV9 and TRBJ1-3; D is perhaps TRBD1 (6 bases). This CDR3 is 16 amino acids long. The germline V gene has CDR1 SGDLS and CDR2 YYNGEE. V lost 0 bases and J 2 bases, leaving 12 bases between the germline ends. CDR3 coding DNA: TGTGCCAGCAGCGTAGACCTAACAGGGCCTGGAAACACCATATATTTT. Translation gives CASSVDLTGPGNTIYF.

The chain employs TRBV19 and TRBJ2-7; D is undetermined. The V end was cut by 5 bases, the J end by 8 bases, with 19 bases between. Germline lookup yields CDR1 LNHDA and CDR2 SQIVND (reference sequence). The CDR3 is made up of 14 amino acids. This CDR3 is CASSAMLTPYQQYF. Here the CDR3 DNA reads TGTGCCAGTAGTGCGATGTTGACTCCTTACCAGCAGTACTTC.